This T cell receptor beta chain is from a study of cytomegalovirus exposure and HLA in healthy donors. On the study more broadly: HLA-typed donors were the source of about 85 million unique TCRs, which an early data release held.

Use of 60 Vbeta and 13 Jbeta primers characterized the PCR. Libraries were prepared by immunoSEQ multiplex PCR; TCRdb keeps only in-frame clonotypes and omits some of them. The sample includes 160,000 or so clones, around 79% seen only once; the top ten take 2% to 3%. There are 15 residues in the CDR3. V gave up 0 bases and J gave up 6 bases, with 12 bases separating them. Germline loops: CDR1 WNHNN, CDR2 SYGVQD (reference sequence). Study-level results: Associated with cytomegalovirus, according to the listing, were around 170 TCR beta chains.

The donors were healthy bone marrow donors. In regard to this clone: Its specificity is unknown.

This chain connects TRBV10-1 to TRBJ2-1, with D possibly matching TRBD2 (5 bases). The sequenced sample was PBMCs. This receptor was taken from a female donor in good health and CMV-seronegative. The CDR3 sequence is CASSESLGRGNEQFF. The CDR3 DNA sequence: TGCGCCAGCAGTGAGTCCCTCGGCCGGGGCAATGAGCAGTTCTTC.